This TCR beta chain comes out of a study of shared clonotypes between healthy human individuals. Profiling relied on immunoSEQ multiplex PCR, and the TCRdb table lists in-frame clones only, not all of them. The repertoire includes 550,000 to 850,000 clones, around 72% of them detected once, and around 1.6% sits in the top ten. The sequenced sample was memory CD4+ T cells sorted from blood. Subset: CD45RA-negative fraction. This TCR was recovered from a woman aged 25 to 39 in good health.

CDR3 sequence (DNA): TGCAGCGTGCGTCGAATGAACACCGGGGAGCTGTTTTTT. It specifies CSVRRMNTGELFF. J is TRBJ2-2 and V is TRBV29-1; D ambiguous. Trimming removed 6 bases from V and 1 base from J, with 9 bases in between. Germline CDR1 SQVTM, CDR2 ANQGSEA. This CDR3 is 13 amino acids long.